This T cell receptor (beta chain) was captured in a study of metastatic and nonmetastatic thyroid tumors. Looking at the study overall: A comparison of repertoires was made across blood and tumor or nodule tissue from malignant and benign thyroid patients.

In its sample, this clone ranks as medium-sized. Via MiXCR, TCRdb re-called the PCR reads. Among about 26,000 clones listed, under 30% were seen once. No patient received treatment before thyroid surgery. Sequencing used blood. This TCR came from a female donor with papillary thyroid cancer or a benign thyroid nodule (not recorded which). Some clones in this sample may be carry-over from other donors' samples.

The CDR3 coding sequence is TGTGCCAGCAGCTTAGAGGCCGACGGTTCCTACGAGCAGTACTTC. Translation gives CASSLEADGSYEQYF. The rearrangement links TRBV11-2 to TRBJ2-7; no clear D gene. Germline CDR1 SGHAT, CDR2 FQNNGV. With 0 bases removed from V and 1 base from J, the gap between germline ends came to 10 bases. This CDR3 region has 15 residues.